The sequence of this TCR beta chain was determined in a study of cytomegalovirus exposure and HLA in healthy donors. Germline V gene lookup returns CDR1 SGHRS and CDR2 YFSETQ. The CDR3 is 13 residues long. The V end was cut by 0 bases, the J end by 3 bases, with 4 bases between. Points from the study as a whole: In a later analysis, TCR beta V- and J-gene trimming was associated with a missense DCLRE1C variant.

The PCR had 60 Vbeta and 13 Jbeta primers. Assay: immunoSEQ multiplex PCR; the TCRdb copy retains only in-frame clones and omits some. Among more than 75,000 clones listed, approximately 74% were seen once. Worth noting for this clone: Its antigen is as yet unknown.

The clonotype originates from a woman aged 50 to 60 in good health and CMV-seropositive. The sequenced material came from PBMCs. The chain has TRBV5-1 and TRBJ2-1; no clear D. The CDR3 here is CASSLGGYNEQFF. The DNA for the CDR3 is TGCGCCAGCAGCTTGGGCGGCTACAATGAGCAGTTCTTC.